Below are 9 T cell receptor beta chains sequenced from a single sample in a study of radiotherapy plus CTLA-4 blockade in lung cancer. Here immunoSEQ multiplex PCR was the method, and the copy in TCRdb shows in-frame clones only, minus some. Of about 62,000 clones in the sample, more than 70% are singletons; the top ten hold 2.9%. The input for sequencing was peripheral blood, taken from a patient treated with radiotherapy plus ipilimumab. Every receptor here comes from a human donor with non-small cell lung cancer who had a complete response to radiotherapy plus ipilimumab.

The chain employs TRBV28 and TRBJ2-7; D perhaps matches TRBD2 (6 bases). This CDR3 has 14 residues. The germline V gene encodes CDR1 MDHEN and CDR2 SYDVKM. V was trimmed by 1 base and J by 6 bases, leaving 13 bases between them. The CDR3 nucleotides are TGTGCCAGCAGTTTATCTGCGGGAATCGGCGAGCAGTACTTC. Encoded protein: CASSLSAGIGEQYF. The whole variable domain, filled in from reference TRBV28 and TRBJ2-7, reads DVKVTQSSRYLVKRTGEKVFLECVQDMDHENMFWYRQDPGLGLRLIYFSYDVKMKEKGDIPEGYSVSREKKERFSLILESASTNQTSMYLCASSLSAGIGEQYFGPGTRLTVT.

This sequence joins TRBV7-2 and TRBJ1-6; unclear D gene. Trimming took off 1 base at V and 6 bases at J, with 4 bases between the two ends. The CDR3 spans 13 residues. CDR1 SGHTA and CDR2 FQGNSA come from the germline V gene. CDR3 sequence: CASSLVGNSPLHF. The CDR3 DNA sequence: TGTGCCAGCAGCTTAGTCGGTAATTCACCCCTCCACTTT.

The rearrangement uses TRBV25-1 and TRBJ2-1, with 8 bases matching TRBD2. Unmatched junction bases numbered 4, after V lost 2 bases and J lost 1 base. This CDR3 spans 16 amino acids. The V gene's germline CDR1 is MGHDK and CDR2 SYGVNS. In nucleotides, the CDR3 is TGTGCCAGCAGTGAACAGCCTAGCGGGTCCTACAATGAGCAGTTCTTC. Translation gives CASSEQPSGSYNEQFF. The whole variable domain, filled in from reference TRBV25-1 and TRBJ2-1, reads EADIYQTPRYLVIGTGKKITLECSQTMGHDKMYWYQQDPGMELHLIHYSYGVNSTEKGDLSSESTVSRIRTEHFPLTLESARPSHTSQYLCASSEQPSGSYNEQFFGPGTRLTVL.

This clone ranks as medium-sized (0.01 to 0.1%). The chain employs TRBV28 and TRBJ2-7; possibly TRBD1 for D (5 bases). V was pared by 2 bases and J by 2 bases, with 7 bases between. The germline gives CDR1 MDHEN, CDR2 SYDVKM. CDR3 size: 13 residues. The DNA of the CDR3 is TGTGCCAGCAGTTTAGGGGCGGCCTACGAGCAGTACTTC. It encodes CASSLGAAYEQYF.

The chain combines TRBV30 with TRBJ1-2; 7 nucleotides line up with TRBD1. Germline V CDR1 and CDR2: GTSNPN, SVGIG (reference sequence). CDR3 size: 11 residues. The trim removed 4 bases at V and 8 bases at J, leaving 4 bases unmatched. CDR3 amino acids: CAWTNRGGYTF. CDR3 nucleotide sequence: TGTGCCTGGACAAACAGGGGCGGCTACACCTTC.

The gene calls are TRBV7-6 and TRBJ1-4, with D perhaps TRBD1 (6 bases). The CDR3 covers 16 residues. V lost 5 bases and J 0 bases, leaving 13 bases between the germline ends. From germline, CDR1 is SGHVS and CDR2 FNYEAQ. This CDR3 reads CASSAAWGPTNEKLFF. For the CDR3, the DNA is TGTGCCAGCAGCGCAGCCTGGGGGCCAACTAATGAAAAACTGTTTTTT.

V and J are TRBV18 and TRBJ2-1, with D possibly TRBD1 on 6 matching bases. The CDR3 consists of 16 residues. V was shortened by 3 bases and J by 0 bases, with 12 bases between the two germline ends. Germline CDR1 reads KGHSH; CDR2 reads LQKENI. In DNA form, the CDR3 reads TGTGCCAGCTCACCCCGACAGGACCCCTCCTACAATGAGCAGTTCTTC. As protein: CASSPRQDPSYNEQFF. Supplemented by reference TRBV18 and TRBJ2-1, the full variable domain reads NAGVMQNPRHLVRRRGQEARLRCSPMKGHSHVYWYRQLPEEGLKFMVYLQKENIIDESGMPKERFSAEFPKEGPSILRIQQVVRGDSAAYFCASSPRQDPSYNEQFFGPGTRLTVL.

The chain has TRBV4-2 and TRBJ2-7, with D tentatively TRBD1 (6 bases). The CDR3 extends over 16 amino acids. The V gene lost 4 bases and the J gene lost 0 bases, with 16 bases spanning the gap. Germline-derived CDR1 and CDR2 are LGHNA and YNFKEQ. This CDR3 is CASSPFRGDISYEQYF. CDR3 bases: TGTGCCAGCAGCCCATTCCGAGGGGACATCTCCTACGAGCAGTACTTC.

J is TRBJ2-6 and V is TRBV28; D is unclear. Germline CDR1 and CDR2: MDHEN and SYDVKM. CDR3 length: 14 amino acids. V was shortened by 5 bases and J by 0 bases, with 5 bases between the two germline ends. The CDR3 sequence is CASSPTSGANVLTF. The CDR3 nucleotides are TGTGCCAGCAGTCCTACCTCTGGGGCCAACGTCCTGACTTTC.